This T cell receptor (beta chain) appears in the sequencing data of a study of blood T cell repertoires in COVID-19. Study-level information: The samples span acute and convalescent COVID-19 from the United States, Italy and Spain. Sample material is recorded as cDNA or gDNA derived from T cells, B-cell-depleted T cells, or PBMCs.

The CDR3 has 16 amino acids. V dropped 9 bases and J dropped 3; count of bases not matched to a gene: 14. Germline CDR1 LNHDA, CDR2 SQIVND (reference sequence). This clone showed up just once. Original processing notes: Estimated nucleated cell counts came from reference gene primer amplification. Assay used: immunoSEQ multiplex PCR; TCRdb lists only in-frame clones, some missing. V and J calls and clone size are given by that table; D and trimming were obtained from the DNA. Among approximately 75,000 clones listed, roughly 91% were seen once. Sequencing was done on a sample of peripheral blood. This chain joins TRBV19 and TRBJ2-3, with 8 bases matching TRBD1. This TCR came from a man aged 55 to 70 with acute or convalescent COVID-19. The CDR3 loop reads CASGLLGQGLTDTQYF. The DNA of the CDR3 is TGTGCCAGCGGCCTACTAGGACAGGGTTTGACAGATACGCAGTATTTT.